Many counts were recorded for the clone carrying this T cell receptor (beta chain). The antigen remains unidentified. These data originate in a study of Graves' ophthalmopathy and Graves' hyperthyroidism. General study results and limits: Sensitivity of around 70% and specificity of approximately 72% were achieved by the model that predicted ophthalmopathy progression.

The sequenced template was RNA, covering the TCR beta CDR3 region. First-round RT-PCR employed HTBI primers, with a second-round multiplex PCR after it. MiXCR was run by TCRdb on the multiplex PCR reads, yielding one entry per CDR3 protein. This sample yields a few hundred thousand distinct CDR3 sequences, of which 17% are seen a single time; roughly 12% belongs to the top ten. The length of the CDR3 is 13 residues. Trimming removed 2 bases at V and 3 bases at J, with 8 bases between. CDR1 and CDR2 from the germline V gene are MNHEY and SVGAGI. The sample consisted of peripheral blood. The sequence was collected from an adult man with Graves' ophthalmopathy. V usage is TRBV6-5 and J usage is TRBJ2-7, with a possible D match to TRBD2 (6 bases). CDR3 in DNA: TGTGCCAGCAGTTACGCGGAGGGCTACGAGCAGTACTTC. It translates to CASSYAEGYEQYF.